In its sample, the clone carrying this T cell receptor (beta chain) was seen many times. This specimen belongs to a study of T cells after yellow fever vaccination. The CDR3 has 14 amino acids. Between the trimmed V and J ends, which lost 0 bases and 8 bases, there was a span of 12 bases. The germline V gene has CDR1 SGHRS and CDR2 YFSETQ. MiXCR was run by TCRdb on the 5' RACE reads, yielding one entry per CDR3 protein. Counted here are around 310,000 distinct CDR3 sequences, roughly 4% occurring once; the ten biggest clones make up 20% to 25%. The chain carries TRBV5-1 and TRBJ2-1, with D possibly TRBD1 on 5 matching bases. The input for sequencing was PBMCs, taken 5 days after the yellow fever booster vaccination. This receptor was obtained from a man aged 18 to 30 who received the YFV17D yellow fever vaccine. DNA of the CDR3: TGCGCCAGCAGCTTGGTCTCAGGGTACGATGAGCAGTTCTTC. It codes for CASSLVSGYDEQFF.